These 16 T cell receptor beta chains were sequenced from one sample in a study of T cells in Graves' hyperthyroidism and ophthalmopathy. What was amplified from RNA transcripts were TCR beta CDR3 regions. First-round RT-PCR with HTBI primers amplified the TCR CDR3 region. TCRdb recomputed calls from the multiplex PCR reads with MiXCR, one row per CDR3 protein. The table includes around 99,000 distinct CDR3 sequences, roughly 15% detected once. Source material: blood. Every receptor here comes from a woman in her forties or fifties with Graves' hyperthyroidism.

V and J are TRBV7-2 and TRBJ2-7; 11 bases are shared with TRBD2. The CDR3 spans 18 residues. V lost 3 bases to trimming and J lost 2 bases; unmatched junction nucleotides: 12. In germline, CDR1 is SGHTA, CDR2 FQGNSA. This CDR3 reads CASSFDGPWGLAAYEQYF. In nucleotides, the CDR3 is TGTGCCAGCAGCTTTGACGGCCCCTGGGGACTAGCGGCCTACGAGCAGTACTTC.

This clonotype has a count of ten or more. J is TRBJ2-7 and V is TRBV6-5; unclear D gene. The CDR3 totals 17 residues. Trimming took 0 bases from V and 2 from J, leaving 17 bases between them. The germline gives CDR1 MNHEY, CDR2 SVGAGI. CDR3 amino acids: CASSYSRDGKGAYEQYF. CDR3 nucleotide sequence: TGTGCCAGCAGTTACTCGAGAGATGGGAAAGGAGCCTACGAGCAGTACTTC.

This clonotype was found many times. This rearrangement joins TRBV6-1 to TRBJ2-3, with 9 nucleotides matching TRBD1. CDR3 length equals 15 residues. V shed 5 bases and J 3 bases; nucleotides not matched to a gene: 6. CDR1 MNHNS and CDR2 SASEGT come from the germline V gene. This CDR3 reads CASSYRTGETDTQYF. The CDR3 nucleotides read TGTGCCAGCAGTTACCGGACAGGGGAAACAGATACGCAGTATTTT.

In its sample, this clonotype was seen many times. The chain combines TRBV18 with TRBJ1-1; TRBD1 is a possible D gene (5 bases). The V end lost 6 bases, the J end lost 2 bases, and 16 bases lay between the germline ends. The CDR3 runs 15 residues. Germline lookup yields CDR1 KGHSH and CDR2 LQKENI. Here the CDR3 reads CASSQRDSRNTEAFF. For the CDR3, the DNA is TGTGCCAGCTCCCAAAGGGACTCCAGAAACACTGAAGCTTTCTTT.

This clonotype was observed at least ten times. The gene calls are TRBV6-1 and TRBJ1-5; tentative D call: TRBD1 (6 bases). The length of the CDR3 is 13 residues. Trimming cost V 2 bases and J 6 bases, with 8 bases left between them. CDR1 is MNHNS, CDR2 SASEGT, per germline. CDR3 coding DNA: TGTGCCAGCAGTGAAACAGGGATTCAGCCCCAGCATTTT. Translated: CASSETGIQPQHF.

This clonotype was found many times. The CDR3 loop is CSGYGVNYGYTF. The CDR3 DNA sequence: TGCAGTGGGTATGGGGTAAACTATGGCTACACCTTC. The chain recombines TRBV20-1 with TRBJ1-2; D remains ambiguous. Trimming stripped 7 bases from V and 2 bases from J, with 11 bases between. CDR1 is DFQATT and CDR2 is SNEGSKA in the germline V gene (reference sequence). This CDR3 spans 12 amino acids.

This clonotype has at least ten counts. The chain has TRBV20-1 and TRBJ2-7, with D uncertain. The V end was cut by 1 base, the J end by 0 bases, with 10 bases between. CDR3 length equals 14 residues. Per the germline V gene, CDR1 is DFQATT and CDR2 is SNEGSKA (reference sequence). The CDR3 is CSARGADSSYEQYV. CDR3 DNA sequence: TGCAGTGCTAGAGGTGCGGATAGCTCCTACGAGCAGTACGTC.

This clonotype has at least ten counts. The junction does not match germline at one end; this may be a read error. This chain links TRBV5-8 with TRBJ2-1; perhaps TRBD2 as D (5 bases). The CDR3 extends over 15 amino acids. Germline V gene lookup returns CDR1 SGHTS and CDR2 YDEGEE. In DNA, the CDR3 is TGTGCCAGCAGCTTGGGACTACCCTCCCACAATGAGCAGTTCTTC. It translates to CASSLGLPSHNEQFF.

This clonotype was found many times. In DNA, the CDR3 is TGTGCTAGTGGTTCGACTAGCGGGAGATATTACAATGAGCAGTTCTTC. As protein: CASGSTSGRYYNEQFF. The chain has TRBV12-5 and TRBJ2-1; TRBD2 agrees at 12 bases. The CDR3 loop spans 16 amino acids. Looked up from germline, CDR1 is LGHNT and CDR2 is FRNRAP. Trimming took 4 bases from V and 4 from J; bases not matched to a gene: 5. Full variable domain (outside the CDR3, taken from reference TRBV12-5 and TRBJ2-1): DARVTQTPRHKVTEMGQEVTMRCQPILGHNTVFWYRQTMMQGLELLAYFRNRAPLDDSGMPKDRFSAEMPDATLATLKIQPSEPRDSAVYFCASGSTSGRYYNEQFFGPGTRLTVL.

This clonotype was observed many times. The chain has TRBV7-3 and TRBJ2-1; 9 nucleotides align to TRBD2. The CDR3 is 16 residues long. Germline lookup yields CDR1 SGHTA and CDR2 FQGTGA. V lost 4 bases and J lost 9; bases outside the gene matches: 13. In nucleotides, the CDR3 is TGTGCCAGCAGCTCACAGGTAGCGGGAGAACGGAGTGAGCAGTTCTTC. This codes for CASSSQVAGERSEQFF. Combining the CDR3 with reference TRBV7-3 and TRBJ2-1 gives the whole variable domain GAGVSQTPSNKVTEKGKYVELRCDPISGHTALYWYRQSLGQGPEFLIYFQGTGAADDSGLPNDRFFAVRPEGSVSTLKIQRTERGDSAVYLCASSSQVAGERSEQFFGPGTRLTVL.

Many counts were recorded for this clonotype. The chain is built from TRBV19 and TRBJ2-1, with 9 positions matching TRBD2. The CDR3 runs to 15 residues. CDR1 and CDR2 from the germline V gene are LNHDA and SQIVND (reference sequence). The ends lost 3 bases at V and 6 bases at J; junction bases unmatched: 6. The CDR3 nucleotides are TGTGCCAGTAGTATTCCGCTAGCGGGGAGCAATGAGCAGTTCTTC. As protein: CASSIPLAGSNEQFF.

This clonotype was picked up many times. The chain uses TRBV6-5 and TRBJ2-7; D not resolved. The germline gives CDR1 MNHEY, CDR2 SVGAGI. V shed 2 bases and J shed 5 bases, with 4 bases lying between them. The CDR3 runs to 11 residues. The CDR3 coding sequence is TGTGCCAGCAGTTACAGTGACGAGCAGTACTTC. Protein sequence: CASSYSDEQYF.

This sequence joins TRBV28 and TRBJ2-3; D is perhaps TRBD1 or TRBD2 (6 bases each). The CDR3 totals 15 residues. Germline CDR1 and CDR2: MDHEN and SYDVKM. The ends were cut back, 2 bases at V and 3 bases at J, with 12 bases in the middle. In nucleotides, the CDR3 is TGTGCCAGCAGTTTAGCGGAGGGGGTGACAGATACGCAGTATTTT. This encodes CASSLAEGVTDTQYF.

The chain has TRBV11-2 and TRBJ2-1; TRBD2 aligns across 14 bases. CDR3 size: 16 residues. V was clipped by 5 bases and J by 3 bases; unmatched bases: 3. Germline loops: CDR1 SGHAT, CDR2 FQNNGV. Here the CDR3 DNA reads TGTGCCAGCAGCCAGACTAGCGGGGGGGTCTACAATGAGCAGTTCTTC. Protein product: CASSQTSGGVYNEQFF.

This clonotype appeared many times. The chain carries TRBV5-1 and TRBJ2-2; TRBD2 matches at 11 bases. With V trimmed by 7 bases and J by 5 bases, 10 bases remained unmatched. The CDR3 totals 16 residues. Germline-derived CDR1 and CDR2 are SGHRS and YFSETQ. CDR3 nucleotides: TGCGCCAGCCGATACTTAGCGGGAGGGCCGACCGGGGAGCTGTTTTTT. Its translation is CASRYLAGGPTGELFF.

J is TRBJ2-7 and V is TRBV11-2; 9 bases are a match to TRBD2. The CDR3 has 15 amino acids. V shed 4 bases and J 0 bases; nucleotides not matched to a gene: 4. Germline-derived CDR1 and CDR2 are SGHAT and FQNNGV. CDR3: CASSWTSASSYEQYF. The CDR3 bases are TGTGCCAGCAGCTGGACTAGCGCAAGCTCCTACGAGCAGTACTTC.